The text below deals with one TCR beta chain. This record belongs to a study of blood T cell repertoires in COVID-19. About the research overall: PBMCs, B-cell-depleted T cells, or T cells provided the cDNA or gDNA that made up the material.

Clones were read by immunoSEQ multiplex PCR, and TCRdb kept only the in-frame ones, dropping some. The repertoire has around 370,000 clones, around 90% of them found once; the top ten carry roughly 6.8%. Unmatched junction bases numbered 4, after V lost 2 bases and J lost 8 bases. Per germline, CDR1 SGHVS and CDR2 FNYEAQ. There are 14 residues in the CDR3. This sequence was found in a man aged 18-30 years with active or convalescent COVID-19. Sequencing was done on a sample of peripheral blood. This chain connects TRBV7-6 to TRBJ2-1; TRBD1 matches at 9 bases. The DNA for the CDR3 is TGTGCCAGCAGCTTACCCTGGACAGGGGATGAGCAGTTCTTC. This translates into CASSLPWTGDEQFF.